The 21 T cell receptor beta chains listed next were all sequenced from one sample in a study of patients and donors after allogeneic stem cell transplantation. TCRdb called the RT-PCR reads again in MiXCR, with one record for every CDR3 protein. The sample lists tens of thousands of distinct CDR3 sequences, 48% seen once, with under 70% in the top ten. The sample was blood, either unsorted or a sorted T cell fraction (not recorded which). The receptors come from a human donor who was either an allogeneic HSCT recipient or a stem cell or donor lymphocyte infusion donor (not recorded which). It is not recorded whose cells these are; they may come from a transplant donor.

This sequence joins TRBV20-1 and TRBJ1-4, with D unresolved. The V end lost 1 base, the J end lost 5 bases, and 8 bases lay between the germline ends. Germline V gene sequence: CDR1 DFQATT, CDR2 SNEGSKA (reference sequence). The CDR3 extends over 13 amino acids. CDR3 DNA: TGCAGTGCTAGAGGGGGAATCAATGAAAAACTGTTTTTT. The encoded protein is CSARGGINEKLFF.

J is TRBJ1-1 and V is TRBV6-5, with D unclear. The CDR3 totals 14 residues. Trimming stripped 0 bases from V and 4 bases from J, with 9 bases between. Germline lookup yields CDR1 MNHEY and CDR2 SVGAGI. DNA of the CDR3: TGTGCCAGCAGTTACTCGAGCAGTGTCACTGAAGCTTTCTTT. Its protein product is CASSYSSSVTEAFF.

The chain couples TRBV12-3 or TRBV12-4 to TRBJ1-5, with D unclear. Trimming stripped 3 bases from V and 3 bases from J, with 6 bases between. This CDR3 comprises 13 residues. As DNA, the CDR3 is TGTGCCAGCAGTTTGAGGCCCAATCAGCCCCAGCATTTT. Amino acids: CASSLRPNQPQHF.

The chain links TRBV12-3 or TRBV12-4 to TRBJ1-1; unclear D gene. V lost 5 bases to trimming and J lost 10 bases, with 17 bases between them. The CDR3 is 13 amino acids. CDR3 sequence reads: CASSPSERLGAFF. Written as DNA, the CDR3 is TGTGCCAGCAGTCCCTCGGAACGGCTGGGAGCTTTCTTT.

This clonotype was found a few times. This chain links TRBV20-1 with TRBJ1-2, with TRBD1 matching over 7 bases. Germline V gene lookup returns CDR1 DFQATT and CDR2 SNEGSKA (reference sequence). V was pared by 7 bases and J by 5 bases, with 13 bases of the junction left unmatched. This CDR3 has 14 amino acids. CDR3 nucleotide sequence: TGCAGTGTAATCCCCGACAGGGAAAGATATGGCTACACCTTC. The encoded protein is CSVIPDRERYGYTF.

The chain employs TRBV4-1 and TRBJ1-5; tentatively, D is TRBD1 (5 bases). Deletions cut 4 bases from V and 0 bases from J, with 10 bases between. Germline CDR1 MGHRA, CDR2 YSYEKL. The length of the CDR3 is 15 residues. CDR3 protein: CASSPPGYSNQPQHF. The CDR3 DNA sequence: TGCGCCAGCAGCCCCCCAGGGTATAGCAATCAGCCCCAGCATTTT.

Here the CDR3 reads CSAAARHAYESKLFF. The CDR3 DNA is TGCAGTGCGGCCGCCCGGCACGCTTACGAGTCCAAACTGTTTTTT. The chain links TRBV20-1 to TRBJ1-4, with D unclear. CDR1 and CDR2 (germline): DFQATT, SNEGSKA (reference sequence). V was pared by 6 bases and J by 11 bases, with 25 bases between. The CDR3 spans 15 residues.

This clonotype was seen only a few times. The chain uses TRBV2 and TRBJ1-5; D unresolved. Germline V gives CDR1 SNHLY, CDR2 FYNNEI. CDR3 size: 13 residues. V was cut by 7 bases and J by 0 bases, with 7 bases left in between. CDR3 sequence reads: CASNGNSNQPQHF. The CDR3 DNA is TGTGCCAGCAACGGAAATAGCAATCAGCCCCAGCATTTT.

The rearrangement links TRBV30 to TRBJ1-2; D gene ambiguous. The CDR3 sequence is 14 residues long. Germline V gene data show CDR1 as GTSNPN and CDR2 as SVGIG (reference sequence). The V gene lost 0 bases and the J gene lost 3 bases, with 11 bases spanning the gap. CDR3: CAWSVREGHYGYTF. CDR3 nucleotide sequence: TGTGCCTGGAGTGTACGAGAGGGTCACTATGGCTACACCTTC.

This clonotype was seen a handful of times. This rearrangement joins TRBV7-9 to TRBJ1-2, with D hard to call. V lost 0 bases to trimming and J lost 5 bases, with 13 bases between them. CDR3 length: 15 residues. The V gene's germline CDR1 is SEHNR and CDR2 FQNEAQ (reference sequence). The CDR3 loop is CASSLARAVEYGYTF. Written as DNA, the CDR3 is TGTGCCAGCAGCTTAGCGAGGGCAGTAGAGTATGGCTACACCTTC.

Here the CDR3 DNA reads TGTGCCAGCAGCTTAGAGATCGGGAATTCACCCCTCCACTTT. This encodes CASSLEIGNSPLHF. V is TRBV7-3 and J is TRBJ1-6; D remains ambiguous. Germline CDR1 is SGHTA and CDR2 is FQGTGA. This CDR3 contains 14 residues. Trimming took off 2 bases at V and 7 bases at J, with 9 bases between the two ends.

This clonotype was seen a handful of times. The chain recombines TRBV27 with TRBJ2-1, with 9 bases matching TRBD2. Losses at the gene ends were 5 bases for V and 2 bases for J; bases not matched to a gene: 7. Germline lookup yields CDR1 MNHEY and CDR2 SMNVEV (reference sequence). The CDR3 length is 16 residues. The CDR3 is CASSLGLAFPYNEQFF. CDR3 DNA: TGTGCCAGCAGTCTGGGACTAGCCTTTCCCTACAATGAGCAGTTCTTC.

This clonotype was found a few times. This sequence joins TRBV28 and TRBJ1-3, with no clear D. Germline V gene lookup returns CDR1 MDHEN and CDR2 SYDVKM. This CDR3 is built from 12 residues. V dropped 7 bases and J dropped 4 bases, with 8 bases sitting between them. CDR3 sequence: CASTVLGNTIYF. DNA for the CDR3: TGTGCCAGCACTGTTTTGGGAAACACCATATATTTT.

This chain connects TRBV27 to TRBJ2-3; TRBD2 is a possible D gene (5 bases). Germline CDR1 reads MNHEY; CDR2 reads SMNVEV (reference sequence). V was trimmed by 5 bases and J by 2 bases, leaving 23 bases between them. The CDR3 runs 18 residues. CDR3 loop: CASSSDATISLFTDTQYF. The CDR3 DNA is TGTGCCAGCAGTAGCGACGCGACTATTTCCCTTTTCACAGATACGCAGTATTTT.

This chain connects TRBV20-1 to TRBJ2-1; D remains unclear. The ends were cut back, 6 bases at V and 9 bases at J, with 18 bases in the middle. Germline CDR1 and CDR2: DFQATT and SNEGSKA (reference sequence). This CDR3 contains 13 residues. The CDR3 is CSAYSTSTREQFF. The DNA for the CDR3 is TGCAGTGCCTACTCTACTTCCACTCGTGAGCAGTTCTTC.

The chain joins TRBV20-1 to TRBJ2-1, with 13 positions matching TRBD2. The germline V gene encodes CDR1 DFQATT and CDR2 SNEGSKA (reference sequence). The CDR3 totals 16 residues. V trimming: 6 bases; J trimming: 0 bases; junction bases outside the gene matches: 5. The CDR3 region is CSARLAGGRSYNEQFF. In DNA, the CDR3 is TGCAGTGCCCGACTAGCGGGAGGCCGCTCCTACAATGAGCAGTTCTTC.

This chain connects TRBV15 to TRBJ1-1; no clear D. This CDR3 contains 14 residues. The V end lost 3 bases, the J end lost 1 base, and 9 bases lay between the germline ends. Germline CDR1 and CDR2: LNHNV and YYDKDF (reference sequence). This chain's CDR3 is CATSRVRRNTEAFF. DNA for the CDR3: TGTGCCACCAGCAGGGTACGCAGGAACACTGAAGCTTTCTTT. The whole variable domain, remainder taken from reference TRBV15 and TRBJ1-1, is DAMVIQNPRYQVTQFGKPVTLSCSQTLNHNVMYWYQQKSSQAPKLLFHYYDKDFNNEADTPDNFQSRRPNTSFCFLDIRSPGLGDTAMYLCATSRVRRNTEAFFGQGTRLTVV.

CDR3 sequence (DNA): TGCGCCAGCAGCTTGGGAGAAACTAGCGGACAAGAGACCCAGTACTTC. It is translated as CASSLGETSGQETQYF. This chain connects TRBV5-1 to TRBJ2-5, with 8 bases fitting TRBD2. This CDR3 spans 16 amino acids. Trimming at V came to 0 bases and at J to 2 bases, leaving 6 bases not matched to a gene. Germline V lookup: CDR1 SGHRS, CDR2 YFSETQ.

This sequence joins TRBV29-1 and TRBJ1-6; no reliable D call. Germline V gene lookup returns CDR1 SQVTM and CDR2 ANQGSEA. Trimming removed 5 bases from V and 7 bases from J, with 12 bases in between. This CDR3 has 13 residues. CDR3 in DNA: TGCAGCGTTTCGGCCGGGTTGAATTCACCCCTCCACTTT. Its protein product is CSVSAGLNSPLHF. The complete variable domain, with remaining parts taken from reference TRBV29-1 and TRBJ1-6, reads SAVISQKPSRDICQRGTSLTIQCQVDSQVTMMFWYRQQPGQSLTLIATANQGSEATYESGFVIDKFPISRPNLTFSTLTVSNMSPEDSSIYLCSVSAGLNSPLHFGNGTRLTVT.

This chain joins TRBV12-3 or TRBV12-4 and TRBJ1-1; perhaps TRBD1 as D (5 bases). V was clipped by 5 bases and J by 7 bases, with 14 bases between them. The CDR3 spans 13 residues. CDR3 bases: TGTGCCAGCAGTGGCAGGGTTGCGGATGAAGCTTTCTTT. Its protein is CASSGRVADEAFF.

The chain employs TRBV20-1 and TRBJ1-3; D not resolved. Trimming took 3 bases from V and 3 from J, leaving 3 bases between them. From germline, CDR1 is DFQATT and CDR2 SNEGSKA (reference sequence). The CDR3 length is 11 residues. The CDR3: CSARGGNTIYF. CDR3 nucleotides: TGCAGTGCTAGGGGTGGAAACACCATATATTTT.